This T cell receptor beta chain came from a study of human T cells and chemical hapten exposure. Study information: Per-sample TCR yields varied mainly from small pooled library volume differences.

Library preparation tagged each individual cDNA molecule with a unique molecular identifier. TCRdb analysed the RACE reads with MiXCR anew, one entry per CDR3 protein. Of roughly 42,000 distinct CDR3 sequences listed, about 9.6% are singletons. Indicated time point: patch test 2, 6 weeks after DPC sensitization. Treatment meaning: therapeutic diphenylcyclopropenone sensitization with weekly scalp DPC. Extraction of total RNA was performed on unfractionated whole blood. This clonotype was picked up many times. The CDR3 is 15 amino acids. J was trimmed by 2 bases and V by 2 bases; bases with no gene match: 6. The germline CDR1 and CDR2 sequences are DFQATT and SNEGSKA (reference sequence).

Sequencing was performed on whole blood, taken in connection with sensitization to the hapten diphenylcyclopropenone (DPC). V gene TRBV20-1 combines with J gene TRBJ2-1, with TRBD1 matching 7 bases. This receptor was identified in a woman in her 30s with alopecia areata. Some clones in this sample may be carry-over from other donors' samples. CDR3 DNA sequence: TGCAGTGCTAGAACGAACAGGGGAGCCTACAATGAGCAGTTCTTC. It encodes CSARTNRGAYNEQFF.